This T cell receptor beta chain is from a study of T cells in Graves' hyperthyroidism and ophthalmopathy. Germline CDR1 is SGHNT and CDR2 is YENEEA. The CDR3 totals 15 residues. V dropped 0 bases and J dropped 1 base, with 9 bases sitting between them. This clonotype appeared many times. Its antigen is unidentified. Template material for amplifying TCR beta CDR3 regions consisted of RNA transcripts. TCR CDR3 underwent first-round RT-PCR with the HTBI primer set. TCRdb itself ran the multiplex PCR reads through MiXCR, one entry per CDR3 protein. The sample yields fewer than 250,000 distinct CDR3 sequences, more than 15% seen once. Broader study findings: Ophthalmopathy onset followed model prediction by a median around six months. In blood, most of the thyroid clonotypes expanded above 0.001 were also present.

The TCR originated in a middle-aged man with Graves' hyperthyroidism. The V call is TRBV11-3, the J call TRBJ1-1, with D maybe TRBD1 (5 bases). Sequencing used blood. Written as DNA, the CDR3 is TGTGCCAGCAGCTTAGATCCGACAGCGAACACTGAAGCTTTCTTT. It codes for CASSLDPTANTEAFF.